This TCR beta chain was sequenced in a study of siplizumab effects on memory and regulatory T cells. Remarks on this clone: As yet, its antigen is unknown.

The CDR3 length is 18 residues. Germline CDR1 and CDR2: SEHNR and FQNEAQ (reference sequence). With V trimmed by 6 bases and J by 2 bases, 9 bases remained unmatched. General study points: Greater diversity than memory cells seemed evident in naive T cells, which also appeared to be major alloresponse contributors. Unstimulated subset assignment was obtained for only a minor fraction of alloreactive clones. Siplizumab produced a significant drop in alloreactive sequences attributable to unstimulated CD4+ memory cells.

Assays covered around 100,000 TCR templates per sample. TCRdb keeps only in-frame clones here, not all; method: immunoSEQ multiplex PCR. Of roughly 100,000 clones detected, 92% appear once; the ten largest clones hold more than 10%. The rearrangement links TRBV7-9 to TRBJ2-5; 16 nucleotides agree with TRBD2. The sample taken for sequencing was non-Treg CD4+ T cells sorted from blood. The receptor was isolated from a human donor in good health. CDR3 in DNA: TGTGCCAGCAGTCGTGAGGGGACTAGCGGGAGGGAACAAGAGACCCAGTACTTC. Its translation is CASSREGTSGREQETQYF.